This is a list of T cell receptor beta chains from one sample in a study of Graves' ophthalmopathy and Graves' hyperthyroidism. Each CDR3 protein gets one entry after TCRdb re-called the multiplex PCR reads with MiXCR. The sample lists around 1,200,000 distinct CDR3 sequences; around a third were seen once. Sequencing input: peripheral blood or thyroid tissue (not recorded which). These receptors originate from an adult man with Graves' hyperthyroidism. The CDR3 runs from the conserved cysteine through the conserved F or W. D genes are given only for firm matches. Clone size is shown for a subset of rows, as once, few, many or a class of expanded clone.

CDR3 protein	CDR3 DNA	V gene	J gene	clone size	D gene
CASSLIQTSTSCTF	TGTGCCAGCAGCCTCATTCAGACGTCCACTAGCTGCACCTTC	TRBV5-6	TRBJ1-2	NA	NA
CASIDRGGPNTEAFF	TGTGCCAGCATCGACAGAGGGGGCCCGAACACTGAAGCTTTCTTT	TRBV10-3	TRBJ1-1	NA	TRBD1
CASIGELETQYF	TGTGCCAGCATCGGGGAATTGGAGACCCAGTACTTC	TRBV7-9	TRBJ2-5	NA	NA
CASSQEDSSPEKLFF	TGTGCCAGCAGCCAAGAAGACAGCAGTCCCGAAAAACTGTTTTTT	TRBV4-2	TRBJ1-4	NA	NA
CASSPRAGNSGNTIYF	TGTGCCAGCAGTCCTCGAGCAGGCAACTCTGGAAACACCATATATTTT	TRBV7-4	TRBJ1-3	NA	NA
CASSPRWDVEQYF	TGTGCCAGCAGTCCACGCTGGGACGTCGAGCAGTACTTC	TRBV7-9	TRBJ2-7	few	NA
CASRRQGPLSGANVLTF	TGTGCCAGCCGAAGACAGGGCCCACTCTCTGGGGCCAACGTCCTGACTTTC	TRBV28	TRBJ2-6	few	TRBD1
CATRRTSGRPNYEQYF	TGTGCCACCAGAAGGACTAGCGGGAGGCCGAACTACGAGCAGTACTTC	TRBV15	TRBJ2-7	NA	TRBD2
CASSLAPLSGTGGRKTQYF	TGTGCCAGCAGCTTAGCCCCTCTATCCGGGACAGGGGGCAGAAAGACCCAGTACTTC	TRBV7-9	TRBJ2-5	NA	TRBD1
CSASKTGGRQPQHF	TGCAGTGCTAGTAAGACAGGGGGCAGGCAGCCCCAGCATTTT	TRBV20-1	TRBJ1-5	many	TRBD1